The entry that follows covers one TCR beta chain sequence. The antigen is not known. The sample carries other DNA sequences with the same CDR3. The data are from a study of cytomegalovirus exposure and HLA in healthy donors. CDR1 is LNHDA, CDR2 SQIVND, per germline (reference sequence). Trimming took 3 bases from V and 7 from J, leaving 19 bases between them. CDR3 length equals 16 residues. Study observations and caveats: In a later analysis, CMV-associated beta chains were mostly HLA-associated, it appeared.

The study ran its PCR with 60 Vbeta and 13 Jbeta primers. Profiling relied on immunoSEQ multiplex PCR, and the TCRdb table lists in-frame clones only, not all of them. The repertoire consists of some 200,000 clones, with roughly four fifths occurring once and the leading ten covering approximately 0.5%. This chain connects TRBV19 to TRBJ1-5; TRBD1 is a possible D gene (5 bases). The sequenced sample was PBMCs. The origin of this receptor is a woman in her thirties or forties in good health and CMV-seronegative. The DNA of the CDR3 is TGTGCCAGTAGTATTCCCGGGCAGGGAAAGGGCCAGCCCCAGCATTTT. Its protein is CASSIPGQGKGQPQHF.